These 14 T cell receptor beta chains came from one sample sequenced in a study of T cell responses to AZD1222 COVID-19 vaccine. Produced via immunoSEQ multiplex PCR; TCRdb's table is partial and in-frame only. Among fewer than 100,000 clones listed, just over 90% were seen once. Sequencing was performed on peripheral blood, taken on day 0 of AZD1222 vaccination. Every receptor here comes from an adult in good health.

The V and J genes are TRBV7-2 and TRBJ1-5; D is ambiguous. Per germline, CDR1 SGHTA and CDR2 FQGNSA. The CDR3 loop spans 12 amino acids. The germline V and J ends were trimmed by 1 base and 11 bases, with 9 bases remaining between them. The DNA for the CDR3 is TGTGCCAGCAGCTTAGGAGGAAGGTCCCAGCATTTT. It codes for CASSLGGRSQHF.

The chain has TRBV27 and TRBJ1-5; TRBD1 agrees at 9 bases. Per the germline V gene, CDR1 is MNHEY and CDR2 is SMNVEV (reference sequence). With 8 bases clipped from V and 6 bases from J, the junction kept 5 bases outside the gene matches. CDR3 length equals 13 residues. The CDR3 nucleotides read TGTGCCAGCTGGGGACAGGGCAGTCAGCCCCAGCATTTT. Protein sequence: CASWGQGSQPQHF.

CDR3 nucleotides: TGTGCCAGCAGCTTAGCCTGGTCGGCGGCTGTCTACGAGCAGTACTTC. The encoded protein is CASSLAWSAAVYEQYF. J is TRBJ2-7 and V is TRBV11-2; D is ambiguous. V was pared by 1 base and J by 3 bases, with 16 bases between. The CDR3 is 16 amino acids. Per germline, CDR1 SGHAT and CDR2 FQNNGV. Full variable domain (missing parts from reference TRBV11-2 and TRBJ2-7): EAGVAQSPRYKIIEKRQSVAFWCNPISGHATLYWYQQILGQGPKLLIQFQNNGVVDDSQLPKDRFSAERLKGVDSTLKIQPAKLEDSAVYLCASSLAWSAAVYEQYFGPGTRLTVT.

The V and J genes are TRBV7-3 and TRBJ1-1; D is ambiguous. This CDR3 contains 13 residues. Germline CDR1 is SGHTA and CDR2 is FQGTGA. With 5 bases removed from V and 8 bases from J, the gap between germline ends came to 15 bases. The CDR3 region has the DNA TGTGCCAGCAGCCCATCGGCCGGGAGAGAAGCTTTCTTT. This codes for CASSPSAGREAFF.

The V gene is TRBV20-1, the J gene TRBJ1-4; D is unclear. Germline CDR1 DFQATT, CDR2 SNEGSKA (reference sequence). This CDR3 region has 11 residues. Trimming stripped 5 bases from V and 8 bases from J, with 9 bases between. CDR3: CSAPRGEKLFF. Written as DNA, the CDR3 is TGCAGTGCTCCTCGAGGAGAAAAACTGTTTTTT.

This clone appeared once. The gene calls are TRBV28 and TRBJ1-5; D call uncertain. This CDR3 is 15 amino acids long. From germline, CDR1 is MDHEN and CDR2 SYDVKM. The V gene lost 2 bases and the J gene lost 2 bases, with 10 bases spanning the gap. In DNA, the CDR3 is TGTGCCAGCAGTTTAGGCGTAGGAGGCAATCAGCCCCAGCATTTT. Translating it yields CASSLGVGGNQPQHF.

The chain has TRBV5-1 and TRBJ2-2; tentative D call: TRBD2 (6 bases). Trimming shortened V by 0 bases and J by 4 bases, and 13 bases separated the two germline ends. Germline CDR1 and CDR2: SGHRS and YFSETQ. This CDR3 is 16 amino acids long. The CDR3 DNA reads TGCGCCAGCAGCTTGGACGGGGGTCAGGCCACCGGGGAGCTGTTTTTT. Amino acids: CASSLDGGQATGELFF.

The genes are TRBV5-5 and TRBJ2-7, with D maybe TRBD2 (7 bases). CDR3 size: 15 residues. Germline loops: CDR1 SGHKS, CDR2 YYEKEE (reference sequence). Trimming shortened V by 7 bases and J by 4 bases, and 21 bases separated the two germline ends. In nucleotides, the CDR3 is TGTGCCAGCGGCCTAATTTGGGGGGGCCGGTACGAGCAGTACTTC. This translates into CASGLIWGGRYEQYF.

As to this clone: The junction and the germline gene differ at one end; a read error may be behind it. J is TRBJ1-2 and V is TRBV28; D unclear. CDR1 and CDR2 (germline): MDHEN, SYDVKM. This CDR3 has 12 residues. The CDR3 is CASYVPGSPRRF. The CDR3 DNA reads as TGTGCCAGCTACGTTCCGGGATCCCCGCGCCGATTC.

This clone was recorded once. The chain's CDR3 is CASKPRDSTRKAFF. CDR3 nucleotides: TGTGCCAGCAAACCCCGGGACAGTACGCGGAAAGCTTTCTTT. This chain links TRBV5-4 with TRBJ1-1; 7 bases fit TRBD1. V lost 6 bases, J lost 9 bases, and 14 bases stayed unmatched. CDR1 SGHNT and CDR2 YYREEE come from the germline V gene (reference sequence). The CDR3 is made up of 14 amino acids.

The chain carries TRBV28 and TRBJ1-5; the D gene is possibly TRBD1 (6 bases). The CDR3 has 17 amino acids. V lost 3 bases, J lost 2 bases, and 17 bases lay in between. Germline loops: CDR1 MDHEN, CDR2 SYDVKM. The DNA for the CDR3 is TGTGCCAGCAGTTTTAAGACAGGAGGGAAGGGCAATCAGCCCCAGCATTTT. Translating gives CASSFKTGGKGNQPQHF.

The rearrangement uses TRBV2 and TRBJ2-4; 7 bases are shared with TRBD2. Per germline, CDR1 SNHLY and CDR2 FYNNEI. V trimming: 6 bases; J trimming: 0 bases; junction bases outside the gene matches: 8. This CDR3 has 16 residues. This chain's CDR3 is CASSSGGGLAKNIQYF. For the CDR3, the DNA is TGTGCCAGCAGCAGTGGCGGGGGACTAGCCAAAAACATTCAGTACTTC.

The V gene is TRBV14, the J gene TRBJ2-7; 11 nucleotides match TRBD1. Germline CDR1 reads SGHDN; CDR2 reads FVKESK. V shed 1 base, J shed 5 bases, and the junction held 1 base outside the gene matches. The CDR3 spans 14 residues. The CDR3, as DNA: TGTGCCAGCAGCCAAGGGACAGGGGGCCACGAGCAGTACTTC. This codes for CASSQGTGGHEQYF.

The chain is built from TRBV3-1 (or the pseudogene TRBV3-2) and TRBJ1-2; D gene uncertain. Germline CDR1 reads LGHDT; CDR2 reads YNNKEL (reference sequence). The CDR3 is 16 amino acids. Trimming cost V 7 bases and J 5 bases, with 23 bases left between them. The CDR3 is CASTSHRLGSSYGYTF. The CDR3 region has the DNA TGTGCCAGCACCAGCCACCGTCTTGGAAGTTCTTATGGCTACACCTTC.